The 29 T cell receptor beta chains below all came from one sample that was sequenced in a study of T cell changes during pregnancy in multiple sclerosis. Here immunoSEQ multiplex PCR was the method, and the copy in TCRdb shows in-frame clones only, minus some. The repertoire consists of 75,000 to 100,000 clones, with 90% occurring once and the leading ten covering just over 0.75%. The source material was peripheral blood, sampled in the second trimester of pregnancy. All receptors come from a female donor in good health, enrolled as a control in a pregnancy study.

V gene TRBV28 combines with J gene TRBJ2-3; no clear D. V was shortened by 1 base and J by 4 bases, with 3 bases between the two germline ends. CDR1 is MDHEN and CDR2 is SYDVKM in the germline V gene. The CDR3 has 12 amino acids. Written as DNA, the CDR3 is TGTGCCAGCAGTTTATTAGCAGATACGCAGTATTTT. Its protein product is CASSLLADTQYF.

The chain combines TRBV9 with TRBJ2-7; D gene unclear. Trimming shortened V by 3 bases and J by 3 bases, and 7 bases separated the two germline ends. Germline assignment: CDR1 SGDLS and CDR2 YYNGEE. CDR3 length equals 12 residues. CDR3 amino acids: CASSENNYEQYF. In DNA form, the CDR3 reads TGTGCCAGCAGCGAAAACAACTACGAGCAGTACTTC.

The chain joins TRBV7-9 to TRBJ2-1; D is possibly TRBD1 (5 bases). Germline CDR1 and CDR2: SEHNR and FQNEAQ (reference sequence). This CDR3 contains 17 residues. Trimming stripped 1 base from V and 7 bases from J, with 20 bases between. CDR3 sequence reads: CASSLEGREDGRNEQFF. The CDR3 DNA reads TGTGCCAGCAGCTTAGAGGGCAGGGAAGATGGTAGGAATGAGCAGTTCTTC.

V is TRBV4-3 and J is TRBJ1-2, with D hard to call. This CDR3 region has 15 residues. Between the trimmed V and J ends, which lost 4 bases and 8 bases, there was a span of 20 bases. CDR1 is LGHNA, CDR2 YSLEER, per germline. Here the CDR3 reads CASSPTLRAPGGYTF. CDR3 sequence (DNA): TGCGCCAGCAGCCCCACTTTAAGGGCCCCGGGGGGCTACACCTTC.

CDR3 amino acids: CASSLGGGGDGQPQHF. In nucleotides, the CDR3 is TGTGCCAGCAGCTTAGGGGGGGGAGGGGACGGCCAGCCCCAGCATTTT. This chain joins TRBV7-9 and TRBJ1-5, with D possibly matching TRBD1 (5 bases). This CDR3 comprises 16 residues. Germline loops: CDR1 SEHNR, CDR2 FQNEAQ (reference sequence). The V gene lost 1 base and the J gene lost 7 bases, with 17 bases spanning the gap.

This rearrangement joins TRBV29-1 to TRBJ1-1; TRBD1 matches 8 bases. V lost 4 bases to trimming and J lost 4 bases; unmatched junction nucleotides: 8. CDR1 is SQVTM and CDR2 is ANQGSEA in the germline V gene. The length of the CDR3 is 14 residues. The CDR3 DNA is TGCAGCGTTGCCCAGACAGGGGTCGGCACTGAAGCTTTCTTT. Amino acid sequence: CSVAQTGVGTEAFF.

The chain combines TRBV6-1 with TRBJ2-7; tentatively, D is TRBD1 (5 bases). The CDR3 consists of 11 residues. The germline V and J ends were trimmed by 6 bases and 3 bases, with 6 bases remaining between them. Germline V gene sequence: CDR1 MNHNS, CDR2 SASEGT. CDR3 region: CASSDSYEQYF. The CDR3 DNA is TGTGCCAGCAGCGACAGCTACGAGCAGTACTTC.

The rearrangement uses TRBV6-5 and TRBJ1-6; 7 bases map to TRBD1. Germline CDR1 and CDR2: MNHEY and SVGAGI. Trimming cost V 6 bases and J 7 bases; bases outside gene matches: 3. CDR3 length: 13 amino acids. The CDR3 sequence is CASSGTDNSPLHF. The DNA for the CDR3 is TGTGCCAGCAGCGGGACAGACAATTCACCCCTCCACTTT.

V gene TRBV19 combines with J gene TRBJ1-2, with D perhaps TRBD1 (6 bases). This CDR3 contains 14 residues. Looked up from germline, CDR1 is LNHDA and CDR2 is SQIVND (reference sequence). V lost 5 bases and J lost 4, with 14 bases in between. For the CDR3, the DNA is TGTGCCAGTAGTTCGAGGACAGAATTCTATGGCTACACCTTC. Amino acids: CASSSRTEFYGYTF.

This chain links TRBV5-1 with TRBJ2-3; 9 positions agree with TRBD1. The CDR3 spans 15 residues. V shed 4 bases and J 0 bases; nucleotides not matched to a gene: 3. Germline V CDR1 and CDR2: SGHRS, YFSETQ. CDR3 sequence: CASSGGQGSTDTQYF. The CDR3 DNA reads as TGCGCCAGCAGCGGGGGACAGGGTAGCACAGATACGCAGTATTTT.

This chain connects TRBV5-6 to TRBJ1-6, with TRBD1 matching over 8 bases. The CDR3 covers 15 residues. Germline V gene lookup returns CDR1 SGHDT and CDR2 YYEEEE. Losses at the gene ends were 5 bases for V and 8 bases for J; bases not matched to a gene: 9. The CDR3, as DNA: TGTGCCAGCAGGACCGGGATGACAGGGGATTCACCCCTCCACTTT. As protein: CASRTGMTGDSPLHF. Together with reference TRBV5-6 and TRBJ1-6, the CDR3 gives the full variable domain: DAGVTQSPTHLIKTRGQQVTLRCSPKSGHDTVSWYQQALGQGPQFIFQYYEEEERQRGNFPDRFSGHQFPNYSSELNVNALLLGDSALYLCASRTGMTGDSPLHFGNGTRLTVT.

The chain's CDR3 is CASSSITGELFF. CDR3 bases: TGTGCCAGCAGCTCCATCACCGGGGAGCTGTTTTTT. V is TRBV7-9 and J is TRBJ2-2, with D uncertain. The CDR3 runs 12 residues. With 4 bases removed from V and 4 bases from J, the gap between germline ends came to 4 bases. Germline CDR1 reads SEHNR; CDR2 reads FQNEAQ (reference sequence).

The J gene is TRBJ2-5, the V gene TRBV5-6; D remains ambiguous. V lost 4 bases and J 2 bases, leaving 12 bases between the germline ends. CDR3 length equals 14 residues. Germline CDR1 reads SGHDT; CDR2 reads YYEEEE. This CDR3 is CASSLGGRQETQYF. Here the CDR3 DNA reads TGTGCCAGCAGCCTAGGTGGTAGGCAAGAGACCCAGTACTTC.

This chain connects TRBV30 to TRBJ2-1; D unresolved. The ends were cut back, 0 bases at V and 7 bases at J, with 7 bases in the middle. Germline CDR1 GTSNPN, CDR2 SVGIG (reference sequence). The CDR3 has 12 residues. CDR3 sequence: CAWSVLSNEQFF. CDR3 nucleotides: TGTGCCTGGAGTGTTCTTTCGAATGAGCAGTTCTTC. The full variable domain, completed using reference TRBV30 and TRBJ2-1, is SQTIHQWPATLVQPVGSPLSLECTVEGTSNPNLYWYRQAAGRGLQLLFYSVGIGQISSEVPQNLSASRPQDRQFILSSKKLLLSDSGFYLCAWSVLSNEQFFGPGTRLTVL.

This clone has just a few counts. The gene calls are TRBV14 and TRBJ2-3, with D perhaps TRBD1 (6 bases). The V gene's germline CDR1 is SGHDN and CDR2 FVKESK. Trimming took 1 base from V and 0 from J, leaving 11 bases between them. The CDR3 is 16 amino acids. CDR3 sequence: CASSQGGRGSTDTQYF. CDR3 coding DNA: TGTGCCAGCAGCCAAGGGGGCAGGGGAAGCACAGATACGCAGTATTTT.

This chain uses TRBV19 with TRBJ1-4; 10 bases are shared with TRBD1. The CDR3 length is 14 residues. J lost 7 bases, V lost 4 bases, and 3 bases had no gene match. Per the germline V gene, CDR1 is LNHDA and CDR2 is SQIVND (reference sequence). CDR3 nucleotides: TGTGCCAGTAGTAATCGGGACAGGGGTGAAAAACTGTTTTTT. Its protein product is CASSNRDRGEKLFF.

The chain links TRBV18 to TRBJ1-5; possibly TRBD1 for D (5 bases). CDR3 length: 16 amino acids. CDR1 is KGHSH, CDR2 LQKENI, per germline. Trimming took off 6 bases at V and 3 bases at J, with 18 bases between the two ends. The CDR3 is CASSKGRQGDNQPQHF. The DNA of the CDR3 is TGTGCCAGCTCCAAAGGGCGGCAGGGCGACAATCAGCCCCAGCATTTT. Looking up the rest from reference TRBV18 and TRBJ1-5 gives the full variable domain: NAGVMQNPRHLVRRRGQEARLRCSPMKGHSHVYWYRQLPEEGLKFMVYLQKENIIDESGMPKERFSAEFPKEGPSILRIQQVVRGDSAAYFCASSKGRQGDNQPQHFGDGTRLSIL.

The chain is built from TRBV14 and TRBJ1-4, with 10 bases that match TRBD1. The V segment lost 0 bases and the J segment 8 bases; nucleotides outside the gene matches: 9. CDR1 and CDR2 (germline): SGHDN, FVKESK. The CDR3 loop spans 17 amino acids. The CDR3 protein is CASSQDVLGTGDEKLFF. The CDR3 coding sequence is TGTGCCAGCAGCCAAGATGTCCTTGGGACAGGGGACGAAAAACTGTTTTTT.

The genes are TRBV2 and TRBJ1-2, with D tentatively TRBD1 (6 bases). V shed 4 bases and J shed 5 bases, with 11 bases lying between them. CDR3 length equals 13 residues. Germline-derived CDR1 and CDR2 are SNHLY and FYNNEI. The CDR3 region is CASSVRQGYGYTF. The CDR3 DNA follows: TGTGCCAGCAGTGTCAGGCAGGGGTATGGCTACACCTTC.

CDR3 DNA: TGTGCCAGCTCACGGTCAGGGTACACAGATACGCAGTATTTT. Protein sequence: CASSRSGYTDTQYF. The rearrangement links TRBV18 to TRBJ2-3; perhaps TRBD1 as D (5 bases). Trimming took 4 bases from V and 2 from J, leaving 10 bases between them. Germline lookup yields CDR1 KGHSH and CDR2 LQKENI. The CDR3 spans 14 residues.

The rearrangement links TRBV2 to TRBJ2-7, with D possibly TRBD1 on 5 matching bases. This CDR3 spans 18 amino acids. In germline, CDR1 is SNHLY, CDR2 FYNNEI. Trimming cost V 7 bases and J 0 bases, with 25 bases left between them. The CDR3 is CASMASSITRENSYEQYF. CDR3 in DNA: TGTGCCAGCATGGCATCAAGTATAACCAGGGAAAACTCCTACGAGCAGTACTTC. Variable domain in full (rest from reference TRBV2 and TRBJ2-7): EPEVTQTPSHQVTQMGQEVILRCVPISNHLYFYWYRQILGQKVEFLVSFYNNEISEKSEIFDDQFSVERPDGSNFTLKIRSTKLEDSAMYFCASMASSITRENSYEQYFGPGTRLTVT.

The chain carries TRBV5-1 and TRBJ1-1; TRBD1 aligns across 8 bases. The CDR3 runs 15 residues. Unmatched junction bases numbered 5, after V lost 0 bases and J lost 4 bases. Per the germline V gene, CDR1 is SGHRS and CDR2 is YFSETQ. The CDR3 DNA sequence: TGCGCCAGCAGCTTGGTGTCAGGGGGCCGCACTGAAGCTTTCTTT. Its translation is CASSLVSGGRTEAFF.

The V and J genes are TRBV30 and TRBJ2-7; D gene ambiguous. Germline V gene lookup returns CDR1 GTSNPN and CDR2 SVGIG (reference sequence). With 4 bases removed from V and 7 bases from J, the gap between germline ends came to 17 bases. The length of the CDR3 is 13 residues. The CDR3 region is CAWNGLRLGEQYF. The DNA of the CDR3 is TGTGCCTGGAATGGGCTCCGCCTTGGGGAGCAGTACTTC.

The chain is built from TRBV28 and TRBJ1-2; TRBD1 matches at 10 bases. V was pared by 5 bases and J by 5 bases, with 5 bases of the junction left unmatched. This CDR3 contains 14 residues. Germline CDR1 reads MDHEN; CDR2 reads SYDVKM. Written as DNA, the CDR3 is TGTGCCAGCAGTCCTCGGGGACAGGGGTATGGCTACACCTTC. Translated, it gives CASSPRGQGYGYTF.

The DNA for the CDR3 is TGTGCCAGCAGCGTACTCTATGGCTACACCTTC. Translation gives CASSVLYGYTF. The chain combines TRBV6-1 with TRBJ1-2; unclear D gene. This CDR3 has 11 amino acids. Germline values: CDR1 MNHNS, CDR2 SASEGT. V shed 6 bases and J shed 4 bases, with 6 bases lying between them.

The rearrangement links TRBV7-9 to TRBJ1-1; 9 positions agree with TRBD1. V gave up 4 bases and J gave up 0 bases; unmatched junction bases: 6. CDR1 SEHNR and CDR2 FQNEAQ come from the germline V gene (reference sequence). The CDR3 has 16 residues. The CDR3 DNA follows: TGTGCCAGCAGCTCAATTTACAGGGGGCTGAACACTGAAGCTTTCTTT. Its translation: CASSSIYRGLNTEAFF.

The chain combines TRBV30 with TRBJ1-2, with D perhaps matching TRBD1 (5 bases). The germline CDR1 and CDR2 sequences are GTSNPN and SVGIG (reference sequence). V was clipped by 4 bases and J by 8 bases, with 14 bases between them. This CDR3 region has 12 residues. The CDR3 is CAWNFAREGYTF. The CDR3 DNA reads as TGTGCCTGGAATTTCGCCAGGGAAGGCTACACCTTC.

The V call is TRBV21-1, the J call TRBJ1-5. TRBV21-1 is a listed pseudogene. The CDR3 runs 15 residues. The DNA of the CDR3 is TGTGCCAGCAGCCACTGCTGCGGGTTGAATCAGCCCCAGCATTTT. It encodes CASSHCCGLNQPQHF.

V gene TRBV7-9 combines with J gene TRBJ1-2; D possibly corresponds to TRBD1 (5 bases). Between the trimmed V and J ends, which lost 5 bases and 0 bases, there was a span of 16 bases. There are 16 residues in the CDR3. Looked up from germline, CDR1 is SEHNR and CDR2 is FQNEAQ (reference sequence). The CDR3 is CASSLHLQGTNYGYTF. CDR3 nucleotide sequence: TGTGCCAGCAGCCTGCACCTCCAGGGAACTAACTATGGCTACACCTTC.